These 5 T cell receptor beta chains came from one sample sequenced in a study of early T cells in non-severe SARS-CoV-2 infection. TCRdb processed the 5' RACE reads anew with MiXCR; each CDR3 protein has one entry. The sample holds 80,000 to 95,000 distinct CDR3 sequences, 13% to 15% seen once. Source material: whole blood. Every receptor here comes from an adult who was a healthcare worker with PCR-confirmed SARS-CoV-2 infection or an uninfected control (not recorded which).

The CDR3 protein is CASSLGQTSTGELFF. The CDR3 region has the DNA TGTGCCAGCAGCTTAGGGCAGACTAGCACCGGGGAGCTGTTTTTT. The chain is built from TRBV7-9 and TRBJ2-2, with a tentative D call TRBD2 (6 bases). V was shortened by 1 base and J by 4 bases, with 10 bases between the two germline ends. Germline values: CDR1 SEHNR, CDR2 FQNEAQ (reference sequence). The CDR3 has 15 residues.

This clonotype showed up many times. The chain employs TRBV28 and TRBJ2-4; 11 nucleotides align to TRBD1. Germline V gene lookup returns CDR1 MDHEN and CDR2 SYDVKM. This CDR3 is 16 amino acids long. Trimming took 6 bases from V and 9 from J; bases not matched to a gene: 13. CDR3 bases: TGTGCCAGCAGCAGAACCGGGACAGGGGGTACCGGCATTCAGTACTTC. It yields the protein CASSRTGTGGTGIQYF.

V usage is TRBV5-1 and J usage is TRBJ2-1; D gene uncertain. The CDR3 covers 13 residues. Germline CDR1 SGHRS, CDR2 YFSETQ. V lost 5 bases and J 0 bases, leaving 6 bases between the germline ends. Here the CDR3 DNA reads TGCGCCAGCAGGGACGTCTCCTACAATGAGCAGTTCTTC. This encodes CASRDVSYNEQFF.

The chain recombines TRBV11-2 with TRBJ2-3; TRBD1 is a possible D gene (6 bases). Germline CDR1 reads SGHAT; CDR2 reads FQNNGV. Trimming removed 4 bases from V and 0 bases from J, with 17 bases in between. The CDR3 contains 17 residues. The CDR3: CASSSTWTASSTDTQYF. CDR3 DNA: TGTGCCAGCAGCTCGACTTGGACAGCCTCTAGCACAGATACGCAGTATTTT. Based on the CDR3 plus reference TRBV11-2 and TRBJ2-3, the full variable domain is EAGVAQSPRYKIIEKRQSVAFWCNPISGHATLYWYQQILGQGPKLLIQFQNNGVVDDSQLPKDRFSAERLKGVDSTLKIQPAKLEDSAVYLCASSSTWTASSTDTQYFGPGTRLTVL.

This clonotype occurred a few times. This chain joins TRBV29-1 and TRBJ1-2; 8 bases are shared with TRBD1. The CDR3 runs to 14 residues. The V gene end was trimmed by 4 bases and the J gene end by 3 bases; junction bases not matched to a gene: 7. Germline V lookup: CDR1 SQVTM, CDR2 ANQGSEA. The CDR3 nucleotides are TGCAGCGTTGGGACAGGGTCCCAGTACTATGGCTACACCTTC. Its translation is CSVGTGSQYYGYTF.